Each of the 13 T cell receptor beta chains below was sequenced from the same sample in a study of tumor-infiltrating lymphocytes in primary liver carcinoma. Out of unsorted whole blood came the blood RNA, and germline DNA was extracted as well. With 500 to 650 ng total RNA as template and a constant-region primer, TCR beta cDNA was made. Sequencing libraries for TCR beta derived from three nested multiplex PCR rounds that used slightly modified ARM-PCR. Both of the initial two PCR rounds ran for approximately 10 cycles and employed TRBV1-TRBV30 forward primers alongside a C-beta reverse primer. TCRdb used MiXCR to reprocess the multiplex PCR reads, holding one entry per CDR3 protein. This table has fewer than 350,000 distinct CDR3 sequences, less than 75% appearing once. Sequencing was carried out using peripheral blood. The receptors derive from a middle-aged man with primary liver carcinoma and hepatitis B virus infection.

Turning to this clonotype: The junction differs from germline at one of its ends, possibly a read error. The chain links TRBV6-2 or TRBV6-3 to TRBJ2-5; D gene ambiguous. This CDR3 region has 15 residues. Germline CDR1 is MNHEY and CDR2 is SVGEGT. The CDR3 region is CASSVRPSRREAQYF. As DNA, the CDR3 is TGTGCCAGCAGTGTACGACCCAGCCGAAGAGAGGCCCAGTACTTC.

The rearrangement links TRBV13 to TRBJ1-1; unclear D gene. The CDR3 spans 14 residues. Germline V gene sequence: CDR1 PRHDT, CDR2 FYEKMQ (reference sequence). The V end lost 7 bases, the J end lost 5 bases, and 17 bases lay between the germline ends. The CDR3 nucleotides are TGTGCCAGCACCCCCACGTGGGATGGGACTGAAGCTTTCTTT. Its translation is CASTPTWDGTEAFF.

This clonotype was observed a handful of times. V is TRBV5-1 and J is TRBJ1-2; D remains ambiguous. V lost 0 bases, J lost 1 base, and 4 bases lay in between. Germline values: CDR1 SGHRS, CDR2 YFSETQ. CDR3 size: 13 residues. CDR3 sequence reads: CASSLDSNYGYTF. The CDR3, as DNA: TGCGCCAGCAGCTTGGACAGTAACTATGGCTACACCTTC.

The rearrangement joins TRBV7-9 to TRBJ2-1; unclear D gene. CDR3 length equals 15 residues. Germline CDR1 reads SEHNR; CDR2 reads FQNEAQ (reference sequence). V was clipped by 5 bases and J by 9 bases, with 20 bases between them. CDR3 region: CASSPHADPWGEQFF. CDR3 nucleotide sequence: TGTGCCAGCAGCCCACACGCGGACCCCTGGGGTGAGCAGTTCTTC.

This clonotype was found once. This sequence may be a read error, since a much larger clone differs from it by one base. CDR3 sequence (DNA): TGTGCCAACAGTTACCTCTTAGCGGGAGGGATCCACGAGCAGTACTTC. It codes for CANSYLLAGGIHEQYF. The chain links TRBV6-5 to TRBJ2-7; 11 nucleotides match TRBD2. This CDR3 comprises 16 residues. Germline CDR1 reads MNHEY; CDR2 reads SVGAGI.

The chain is built from TRBV29-1 and TRBJ2-3; TRBD1 matches 9 bases. CDR1 and CDR2 (germline): SQVTM, ANQGSEA. V shed 7 bases and J 4 bases; nucleotides not matched to a gene: 9. The CDR3 length is 14 residues. CDR3 protein: CSASGTGSSDTQYF. For the CDR3, the DNA is TGCAGCGCTTCCGGGACAGGGTCGTCAGATACGCAGTATTTT.

Concerning this clonotype: Given a much more abundant clone one base away, this may be a read error. The chain combines TRBV6-5 with TRBJ2-3; TRBD2 matches at 11 bases. There are 15 residues in the CDR3. V lost 5 bases and J lost 5; bases outside the gene matches: 6. CDR1 is MNHEY and CDR2 is SVGAGI in the germline V gene. CDR3 nucleotide sequence: TGTGCCAGCAGTCCCAGACTAGCGGGATTAGATACGCAGTATTTT. This translates into CASSPRLAGLDTQYF.

This chain uses TRBV30 with TRBJ2-3; 9 bases align to TRBD1. The CDR3 has 14 residues. V lost 2 bases, J lost 2 bases, and 2 bases stayed unmatched. The V gene's germline CDR1 is GTSNPN and CDR2 SVGIG (reference sequence). The CDR3: CAWSTGGFTDTQYF. DNA of the CDR3: TGTGCCTGGAGTACAGGGGGCTTCACAGATACGCAGTATTTT.

The V gene is TRBV30, the J gene TRBJ2-5; 8 bases are a match to TRBD1. The CDR3 totals 15 residues. V shed 2 bases and J 5 bases; nucleotides not matched to a gene: 10. The germline V gene has CDR1 GTSNPN and CDR2 SVGIG (reference sequence). CDR3 amino acids: CAWSTSGGSWETQYF. CDR3 DNA: TGTGCCTGGAGTACCTCAGGGGGCAGTTGGGAGACCCAGTACTTC. Full variable domain (missing parts from reference TRBV30 and TRBJ2-5): SQTIHQWPATLVQPVGSPLSLECTVEGTSNPNLYWYRQAAGRGLQLLFYSVGIGQISSEVPQNLSASRPQDRQFILSSKKLLLSDSGFYLCAWSTSGGSWETQYFGPGTRLLVL.

The chain employs TRBV2 and TRBJ1-1; tentatively, D is TRBD1 (5 bases). Trimming took 7 bases from V and 4 from J, leaving 13 bases between them. Germline CDR1 is SNHLY and CDR2 is FYNNEI. CDR3 length equals 13 residues. CDR3 in amino acids: CASMLDSATEAFF. The CDR3, as DNA: TGTGCCAGCATGTTAGACAGCGCCACTGAAGCTTTCTTT.

This clonotype was picked up many times. V gene TRBV4-2 combines with J gene TRBJ1-1; perhaps TRBD1 as D (5 bases). Germline values: CDR1 LGHNA, CDR2 YNFKEQ. V was shortened by 4 bases and J by 1 base, with 10 bases between the two germline ends. The CDR3 spans 14 residues. The CDR3 region is CASSPQGENTEAFF. In DNA, the CDR3 is TGTGCCAGCAGCCCCCAAGGGGAGAACACTGAAGCTTTCTTT.

This clonotype came up many times. The CDR3: CASSLGQGETEAFF. The CDR3 nucleotides read TGTGCCAGCAGCTTAGGACAAGGAGAAACTGAAGCTTTCTTT. This chain joins TRBV11-3 and TRBJ1-1; D call uncertain. This CDR3 comprises 14 residues. V dropped 1 base and J dropped 5 bases, with 11 bases sitting between them. CDR1 and CDR2 (germline): SGHNT, YENEEA.

This clonotype showed up many times. This chain joins TRBV4-3 and TRBJ2-5, with TRBD2 as a possible D gene (6 bases). The CDR3 totals 15 residues. The V gene lost 0 bases and the J gene lost 5 bases, with 13 bases spanning the gap. Germline loops: CDR1 LGHNA, CDR2 YSLEER. The CDR3 DNA sequence: TGCGCCAGCAGCCAAGAGGGACTGCCGTCTGAGACCCAGTACTTC. It encodes CASSQEGLPSETQYF.